This T cell receptor beta chain was sequenced during a study of blood T cell repertoires in COVID-19. Overall study context: Samples of COVID-19 (acute and convalescent) were obtained from the United States, Italy and Spain.

Seattle-derived patients entered the study during active infection and were followed longitudinally. Germline V gene lookup returns CDR1 SGHTA and CDR2 FQGNSA. The V segment lost 2 bases and the J segment 1 base; nucleotides outside the gene matches: 4. This CDR3 is built from 15 residues. TCRdb keeps only in-frame clones here, not all; method: immunoSEQ multiplex PCR. Here the sample spans about 180,000 clones, over 65% being singletons. The sequencing sample was made of peripheral blood. The chain carries TRBV7-2 and TRBJ2-7, with 8 bases matching TRBD1. The receptor's source is a person aged 65-85 years with COVID-19, enrolled during active disease. CDR3 DNA: TGTGCCAGCAGCTTAAAGGGACAGGAATCCTACGAGCAGTACTTC. Its protein is CASSLKGQESYEQYF.